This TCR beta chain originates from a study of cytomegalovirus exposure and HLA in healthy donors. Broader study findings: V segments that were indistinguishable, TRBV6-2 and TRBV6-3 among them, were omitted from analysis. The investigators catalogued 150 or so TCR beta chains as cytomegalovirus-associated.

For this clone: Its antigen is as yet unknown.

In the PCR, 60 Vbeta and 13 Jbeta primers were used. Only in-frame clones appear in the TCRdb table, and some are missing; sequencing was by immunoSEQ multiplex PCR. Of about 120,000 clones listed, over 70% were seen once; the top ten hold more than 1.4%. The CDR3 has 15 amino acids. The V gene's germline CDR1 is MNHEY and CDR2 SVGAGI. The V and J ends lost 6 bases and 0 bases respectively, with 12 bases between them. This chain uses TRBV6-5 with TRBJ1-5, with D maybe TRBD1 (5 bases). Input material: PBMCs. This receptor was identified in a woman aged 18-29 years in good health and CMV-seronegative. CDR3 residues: CASRPDRHSNQPQHF. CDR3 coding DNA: TGTGCCAGCAGACCCGACAGACATAGCAATCAGCCCCAGCATTTT.